The entry below describes one T cell receptor (beta chain). Its antigen remains unidentified. This entry is derived from a study of graft-versus-host responses after intestinal transplantation. V was trimmed by 2 bases and J by 2 bases, leaving 16 bases between them. Looked up from germline, CDR1 is PRHDT and CDR2 is FYEKMQ (reference sequence). The CDR3 spans 17 residues. Sequencing used immunoSEQ multiplex PCR; TCRdb keeps in-frame clones, though not all of them. Of 130,000 to 150,000 clones in the sample, 85% to 95% were seen once. The source of this sequence is a human donor who received an intestinal transplant. The sample was unstimulated CD4+ T cells sorted from spleen or lymph node cells, taken before intestinal transplant. The gene calls are TRBV13 and TRBJ2-1; D is possibly TRBD1 (5 bases). The DNA of the CDR3 is TGTGCCAGCAGCTTACTAGGGGAAAAAGGACCCTACAATGAGCAGTTCTTC. Protein: CASSLLGEKGPYNEQFF.